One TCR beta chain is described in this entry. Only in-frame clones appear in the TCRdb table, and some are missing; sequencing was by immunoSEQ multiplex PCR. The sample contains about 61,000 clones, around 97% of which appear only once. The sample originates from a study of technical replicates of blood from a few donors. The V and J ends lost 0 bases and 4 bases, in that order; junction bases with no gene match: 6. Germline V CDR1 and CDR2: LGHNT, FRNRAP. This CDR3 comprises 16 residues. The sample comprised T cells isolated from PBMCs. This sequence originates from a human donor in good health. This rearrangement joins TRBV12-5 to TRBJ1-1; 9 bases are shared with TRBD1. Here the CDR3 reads CASGLVLGQGGTEAFF. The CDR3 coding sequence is TGTGCTAGTGGTTTGGTACTGGGACAGGGAGGCACTGAAGCTTTCTTT.